A selection of T cell receptor beta chains follows, all from one sample in a study of T cell changes during pregnancy in multiple sclerosis. Some clones are missing from TCRdb's copy, which holds only in-frame ones; the method was immunoSEQ multiplex PCR. The sample includes around 35,000 clones, 90% of them seen just once. Here the sequenced sample was CD8+ T cells from peripheral blood mononuclear cells, taken in the first trimester of pregnancy. The receptors shown here come from a female donor with multiple sclerosis, enrolled in a pregnancy study. CDR3s include the opening cysteine and the closing phenylalanine or tryptophan. The D gene is left open where the match is weak. Only part of the rows carry a size: once, few, many, or a class if the clone is expanded.

D gene	V gene	J gene	clone size	CDR3 protein	CDR3 DNA
-	TRBV5-1	TRBJ2-5	once	CASSPPGRETQYF	TGCGCCAGCAGCCCGCCCGGGAGAGAGACCCAGTACTTC
TRBD2	TRBV5-1	TRBJ2-7	-	CASSLALAGGSYEQYF	TGCGCCAGCAGCTTGGCACTAGCGGGAGGATCCTACGAGCAGTACTTC
-	TRBV27	TRBJ2-1	-	CASSSLDGNEQFF	TGTGCCAGCAGTTCTCTAGATGGCAATGAGCAGTTCTTC
-	TRBV27	TRBJ1-4	-	CASSLAAAANEKLFF	TGTGCCAGCAGTTTAGCGGCAGCAGCTAATGAAAAACTGTTTTTT
TRBD2	TRBV2	TRBJ2-2	-	CASSLERLAGFTGELFF	TGTGCCAGCAGCCTGGAAAGGCTAGCGGGATTTACCGGGGAGCTGTTTTTT
-	TRBV11-1	TRBJ2-7	-	CASSLARHPEGYEQYF	TGTGCCAGCAGCTTAGCTAGACACCCGGAGGGGTACGAGCAGTACTTC
TRBD2	TRBV28	TRBJ2-1	-	CATVPGGPNNEQFF	TGTGCCACCGTACCGGGAGGGCCTAACAATGAGCAGTTCTTC
-	TRBV19	TRBJ2-1	once	CASRGWTGEQTSASASSYNEQFF	TGTGCCAGTCGGGGGTGGACAGGGGAACAGACTAGCGCATCGGCGAGCTCCTACAATGAGCAGTTCTTC
TRBD2	TRBV28	TRBJ2-7	-	CASSYHLREGPYEQYF	TGTGCCAGCAGCTACCACTTGCGGGAGGGCCCCTACGAGCAGTACTTC
TRBD1	TRBV6-7	TRBJ1-5	-	CASPGGPQHF	TGTGCCAGCCCAGGGGGGCCCCAGCATTTT
TRBD2	TRBV9	TRBJ2-1	-	CASNQREFYNEQFF	TGTGCCAGCAACCAGCGGGAGTTCTACAATGAGCAGTTCTTC
-	TRBV27	TRBJ2-7	-	CASSTSRGSYEQYF	TGTGCCAGCAGTACCTCTCGGGGTTCCTACGAGCAGTACTTC
TRBD2	TRBV7-2	TRBJ2-1	-	CANKVAGAYNEQFF	TGTGCCAACAAAGTAGCGGGAGCCTACAATGAGCAGTTCTTC
-	TRBV28	TRBJ2-1	-	CASSLRLEGNEQFF	TGTGCCAGCAGTTTACGGCTGGAGGGCAATGAGCAGTTCTTC
TRBD1	TRBV19	TRBJ2-7	-	CASSLGQGYEQYF	TGTGCCAGTAGTCTGGGACAGGGGTACGAGCAGTACTTC
-	TRBV27	TRBJ2-3	-	CASWGGLYTDTQYF	TGTGCCAGTTGGGGAGGACTCTACACAGATACGCAGTATTTT
-	TRBV5-6	TRBJ2-7	-	CASSLVGGEQYF	TGTGCCAGCAGCTTGGTAGGCGGCGAGCAGTACTTC
-	TRBV7-3	TRBJ2-1	-	CASSLVTSGEQFF	TGTGCCAGCAGCTTAGTCACCTCCGGTGAGCAGTTCTTC
TRBD1	TRBV5-4	TRBJ2-5	once	CASSAGTGGRLRQETQYF	TGTGCCAGCAGCGCCGGGACAGGGGGCCGTTTGCGCCAAGAGACCCAGTACTTC
-	TRBV11-2	TRBJ1-3	-	CASSLTGNTIYF	TGTGCCAGCAGCTTAACAGGAAACACCATATATTTT
-	TRBV11-2	TRBJ2-4	-	CASSLVGGSGAKNIQYF	TGTGCCAGCAGCTTAGTGGGAGGCTCGGGGGCCAAAAACATTCAGTACTTC
-	TRBV7-2	TRBJ2-7	-	CASSLVRRGAGEQYF	TGTGCCAGCAGCTTAGTTCGCAGGGGGGCGGGCGAGCAGTACTTC
-	TRBV7-3	TRBJ2-7	few	CASSLDGDTQYF	TGTGCCAGCAGCTTAGATGGGGACACGCAGTACTTC
TRBD2	TRBV7-9	TRBJ2-7	-	CASSSSSGLPTYEQYF	TGTGCCAGCAGCTCGAGTAGCGGGCTTCCCACCTACGAGCAGTACTTT
TRBD2	TRBV10-3	TRBJ2-7	-	CAASGRALVYEQYF	TGTGCCGCTAGCGGGAGGGCCCTCGTCTACGAGCAGTACTTC
-	TRBV11-3	TRBJ2-7	few	CASSPTGTYEQYF	TGTGCCAGCAGCCCTACGGGGACCTACGAGCAGTACTTC
TRBD1	TRBV5-4	TRBJ2-1	-	CASSPRTGWDEQFF	TGTGCCAGCAGCCCACGGACAGGGTGGGATGAGCAGTTCTTC
-	TRBV21-1	TRBJ2-5	-	CASNSPRTSGNQETQYF	TGTGCCAGCAATAGTCCCAGGACTAGCGGCAACCAAGAGACCCAGTACTTC
TRBD2	TRBV7-8	TRBJ2-1	once	CASSFGLAGLQFF	TGTGCCAGCAGCTTCGGACTAGCGGGGCTCCAGTTCTTC
-	TRBV6-4	TRBJ1-5	-	CASSESEGFQPQHF	TGTGCCAGCAGTGAGTCTGAGGGCTTTCAGCCCCAGCATTTT
-	TRBV5-4	TRBJ1-1	-	CASSWGGMNTEAFF	TGTGCCAGCAGCTGGGGGGGGATGAACACTGAAGCTTTCTTT
-	TRBV4-2	TRBJ1-5	-	CASSQGDSVNQPQHF	TGTGCCAGCAGCCAAGGAGACAGTGTCAATCAGCCCCAGCATTTT
TRBD1	TRBV11-2	TRBJ2-7	-	CASSFRDRGKDEQYF	TGTGCCAGCAGCTTCCGGGACAGGGGTAAAGACGAGCAGTACTTC